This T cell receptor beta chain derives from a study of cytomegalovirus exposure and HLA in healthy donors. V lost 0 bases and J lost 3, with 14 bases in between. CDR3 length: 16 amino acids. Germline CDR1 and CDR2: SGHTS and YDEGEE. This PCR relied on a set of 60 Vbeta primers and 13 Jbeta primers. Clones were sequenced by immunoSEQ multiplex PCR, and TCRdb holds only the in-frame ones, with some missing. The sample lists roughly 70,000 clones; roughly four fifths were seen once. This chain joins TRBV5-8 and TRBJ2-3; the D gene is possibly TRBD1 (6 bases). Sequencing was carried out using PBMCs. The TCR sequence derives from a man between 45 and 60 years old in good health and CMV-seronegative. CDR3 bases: TGTGCCAGCAGCTTGGCAGGGGTGATTGGGACAGATACGCAGTATTTT. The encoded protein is CASSLAGVIGTDTQYF.